This TCR beta chain was captured in a study of identical twins (dated by TCRdb to 2015 to 2016). About the investigation overall: The study deep-sequenced TCR alpha and beta repertoires from monozygotic twins, unrelated adults of various ages and cord blood to test whether fetal clonotypes persist. To rule out contamination, replicate twin experiments were performed at different times with different library preparation protocols.

In the germline V gene, CDR1 corresponds to SGHRS and CDR2 to YFSETQ. The CDR3 has 15 amino acids, counting the end cysteine and phenylalanine. The entry retains the CDR3 DNA only, 45 bases that are in frame from base 1. V loses 0 bases, J loses 2 bases, and the germline ends lie 12 bases apart. The method behind the library was 5' RACE. Sequencing relied on an Illumina HiSeq 2000. A universal primer binding site was added through template switching, and the final cDNA carried a unique molecular identifier so that TCR cDNA molecules could be counted accurately. First-strand cDNA for TCR alpha and beta chains was synthesized from specific primers in the conserved constant-segment region. Each cDNA library was double barcoded, with a SMART-Mk sample barcode plus Illumina barcodes, to control for contamination. TruSeq adapter sequences and Illumina sample barcodes were added in two successive PCR steps. The Illumina HiSeq platform was used with custom primers to sequence TCR alpha and beta cDNA libraries. The original pipeline was this. MiGEC was used to process raw reads and extract unique molecular identifiers, and MiXCR was used to find CDR3 positions. Recombination models were inferred per individual with the repgenHMM and IGoR tools using an EM algorithm. The tcR package in R was used for shared clonotype analysis, with sharing normalized by the product of cloneset sizes. To study raw recombination free of thymic and clonal selection effects, out-of-frame nonproductive sequences were analyzed. TCRdb's own reprocessing of the public reads used fastp at Q25 and MiXCR and kept productive beta chains. Duplicate CDR3 protein sequences are folded into a single record with the most common DNA and genes. None of the V and J calls come from the authors' own analysis; TCRdb made them. Here the sample has about 900,000 distinct CDR3 sequences; 9% to 15% occur a single time. Clones ranked in the top ten supply around 1.5% of the sample.

Every donor was a healthy Caucasian. The twin cohort consisted of three pairs of female monozygotic twins, all aged about 18 to 29 years. The RNA used for TCR libraries was isolated from peripheral blood mononuclear cells. Results the study describes overall, beyond this receptor: Excess twin sharing in beta out-of-frame sequences was weaker because fewer shared sequences lowered the signal-to-noise ratio. Abundant cord blood beta clonotypes carried fewer insertions; young adult naive repertoires showed a weaker similar trend, while memory repertoires showed none. Because the same donors could not be followed over many years, conclusions were based on cross-sectional statistical analysis. Compared with coincidental sharing between unrelated individuals, out-of-frame TCR alpha sequences shared between twins showed an excess of sequences with low generation probability. Zero-insertion analyses could be partly confounded by invariant T cells such as MAIT and iNKT, though diverse VJ usage argued against such confounding for most clonotypes. In monozygotic twins, out-of-frame TCR alpha sharing was systematically underestimated by recombination models, although the models agreed with sharing between unrelated individuals.

A word on this clonotype: Its antigen specificity is not known. Nothing much larger sits one base from this clone, and base qualities are not available.

In addition, the sample was reused for a study of yellow fever vaccine responses in identical twins. The second investigation adds: According to the authors, in identical twins the way T cells responded to vaccination appeared partly convergent and partly personalized. The study precisely tracked vaccine-responding T cell clones in identical twins.

In this chain, TRBV5-1 is recombined with TRBJ2-7; the D call is tentative, TRBD1 or TRBD2, as each matches 5 bases. The sample comprised PBMCs. The source of this sequence is a woman aged 18 to 35 in good health. Here is the DNA: TGCGCCAGCAGCTTGGGGGACCCCCGGACCTACGAGCAGTACTTC. Translated, it reads CASSLGDPRTYEQYF.